These 19 T cell receptor beta chains came from one sample sequenced in a study of monozygotic twins with inflammatory bowel disease (dated by TCRdb to between 2018 and 2021). Libraries were constructed by 5' RACE. TCRdb shows the sequencer as Illumina HiSeq 2500. TCRdb reanalyzed the reads, keeping one entry per CDR3 protein sequence and omitting DNA. The sample's clone listing holds 420,000 or so distinct CDR3 sequences. The ten top clones hold more than 2% of the sample. Sample: blood. All receptors derive from a human donor with ulcerative colitis or Crohn's disease, or a healthy co-twin of an affected twin (not recorded which).

The V and J genes are TRBV2 and TRBJ1-5; TCRdb calls TRBD1, which cannot be checked without DNA. Germline lookup yields CDR1 SNHLY and CDR2 FYNNEI. The CDR3 covers 15 residues. The CDR3 spells CASRAGTGGGQPQHF. The full variable domain, completed using reference TRBV2 and TRBJ1-5, is EPEVTQTPSHQVTQMGQEVILRCVPISNHLYFYWYRQILGQKVEFLVSFYNNEISEKSEIFDDQFSVERPDGSNFTLKIRSTKLEDSAMYFCASRAGTGGGQPQHFGDGTRLSIL.

J is TRBJ2-7 and V is TRBV28. The CDR3 extends over 11 amino acids. CDR1 MDHEN and CDR2 SYDVKM come from the germline V gene. CDR3 in amino acids: CASVSAYEQYF. Full variable domain (remainder filled in from reference TRBV28 and TRBJ2-7): DVKVTQSSRYLVKRTGEKVFLECVQDMDHENMFWYRQDPGLGLRLIYFSYDVKMKEKGDIPEGYSVSREKKERFSLILESASTNQTSMYLCASVSAYEQYFGPGTRLTVT.

The chain uses TRBV9 and TRBJ2-4; absent DNA, TCRdb's TRBD1 call cannot be checked. Germline V lookup: CDR1 SGDLS, CDR2 YYNGEE. The CDR3 is 15 residues long. The CDR3 protein is CASSATGTGKNIQYF.

This CDR3 is CSSSRIYDEQFF. This chain links TRBV20-1 with TRBJ2-1. The CDR3 spans 12 residues. Germline-derived CDR1 and CDR2 are DFQATT and SNEGSKA (reference sequence).

This chain uses TRBV5-1 with TRBJ1-2; TCRdb names TRBD1, which stays unverified in the absence of DNA. This CDR3 has 15 residues. The germline gives CDR1 SGHRS, CDR2 YFSETQ. CDR3 residues: CASSLTGGQDYGYTF.

The gene calls are TRBV6-5 and TRBJ2-2; TCRdb gives TRBD1 as the D gene, but with no DNA this cannot be confirmed. The CDR3 totals 15 residues. Germline CDR1 and CDR2: MNHEY and SVGAGI. CDR3 region: CASSFDRGYTGELFF.

The V gene is TRBV4-3, the J gene TRBJ1-1; the D call from TCRdb, TRBD1, cannot be confirmed without DNA. CDR1 is LGHNA, CDR2 YSLEER, per germline. The CDR3 is 15 residues long. CDR3 residues: CASSHLGTGGAEAFF.

The rearrangement links TRBV20-1 to TRBJ2-4; TCRdb calls TRBD1, which cannot be checked without DNA. Germline V CDR1 and CDR2: DFQATT, SNEGSKA (reference sequence). The CDR3 sequence is 12 residues long. This CDR3 reads CSAGGEWDIQYF.

The chain combines TRBV4-1 with TRBJ2-3; absent DNA, TCRdb's TRBD1 call cannot be checked. Germline-derived CDR1 and CDR2 are MGHRA and YSYEKL. This CDR3 region has 15 residues. The CDR3: CASSQADRRTDTQYF.

The gene calls are TRBV12-3 or TRBV12-4 and TRBJ1-1; lacking DNA, the TRBD1 call made by TCRdb goes unchecked. This CDR3 region has 14 residues. The chain's CDR3 is CASWDQGMNTEAFF.

The J gene is TRBJ1-1, the V gene TRBV29-1. The CDR3 length is 12 residues. In germline, CDR1 is SQVTM, CDR2 ANQGSEA. The chain's CDR3 is CSVQGGLTEAFF. Together with reference TRBV29-1 and TRBJ1-1, the CDR3 gives the full variable domain: SAVISQKPSRDICQRGTSLTIQCQVDSQVTMMFWYRQQPGQSLTLIATANQGSEATYESGFVIDKFPISRPNLTFSTLTVSNMSPEDSSIYLCSVQGGLTEAFFGQGTRLTVV.

J is TRBJ1-3 and V is TRBV18; TCRdb calls TRBD1, which cannot be checked without DNA. Germline CDR1 KGHSH, CDR2 LQKENI. This CDR3 is 15 amino acids long. CDR3 amino acids: CASSPADRGRNTIYF.

The rearrangement uses TRBV7-3 and TRBJ2-1. The germline V gene encodes CDR1 SGHTA and CDR2 FQGTGA. The CDR3 spans 14 residues. The CDR3 protein is CASSLNLGASEQFF. Filled out from reference TRBV7-3 and TRBJ2-1, the complete variable domain reads GAGVSQTPSNKVTEKGKYVELRCDPISGHTALYWYRQSLGQGPEFLIYFQGTGAADDSGLPNDRFFAVRPEGSVSTLKIQRTERGDSAVYLCASSLNLGASEQFFGPGTRLTVL.

V usage is TRBV7-3 and J usage is TRBJ1-1; the TCRdb D gene call, TRBD1, has no DNA to confirm it. Germline CDR1 is SGHTA and CDR2 is FQGTGA. This CDR3 region has 15 residues. CDR3 loop: CASSLENRPGGKAFF.

CDR3 protein: CASRPDGLGANVLTF. The genes are TRBV6-1 and TRBJ2-6; lacking DNA, the TRBD2 call made by TCRdb goes unchecked. The CDR3 spans 15 residues. Germline lookup yields CDR1 MNHNS and CDR2 SASEGT.

The chain links TRBV14 to TRBJ2-1; TCRdb reports TRBD2, a call that lacks DNA to check it against. Germline values: CDR1 SGHDN, CDR2 FVKESK. The CDR3 has 16 residues. The CDR3 protein is CASSKSGTTLYNEQFF.

The V and J genes are TRBV5-6 and TRBJ2-3; with no DNA, the TCRdb D assignment of TRBD1 cannot be verified. The CDR3 consists of 15 residues. CDR1 SGHDT and CDR2 YYEEEE come from the germline V gene. CDR3 loop: CASSQGQGVADTQYF.

The chain links TRBV12-3 or TRBV12-4 to TRBJ1-5; TCRdb's assignment of TRBD1 cannot be checked, as there is no DNA. The length of the CDR3 is 18 residues. The chain's CDR3 is CASRKTAGTGASNQPQHF.

The rearrangement links TRBV5-4 to TRBJ2-1; TCRdb selects TRBD1, and the lack of DNA leaves this call unchecked. The germline CDR1 and CDR2 sequences are SGHNT and YYREEE (reference sequence). The CDR3 loop spans 13 amino acids. The CDR3 loop is CASSLDWGGQQFF.